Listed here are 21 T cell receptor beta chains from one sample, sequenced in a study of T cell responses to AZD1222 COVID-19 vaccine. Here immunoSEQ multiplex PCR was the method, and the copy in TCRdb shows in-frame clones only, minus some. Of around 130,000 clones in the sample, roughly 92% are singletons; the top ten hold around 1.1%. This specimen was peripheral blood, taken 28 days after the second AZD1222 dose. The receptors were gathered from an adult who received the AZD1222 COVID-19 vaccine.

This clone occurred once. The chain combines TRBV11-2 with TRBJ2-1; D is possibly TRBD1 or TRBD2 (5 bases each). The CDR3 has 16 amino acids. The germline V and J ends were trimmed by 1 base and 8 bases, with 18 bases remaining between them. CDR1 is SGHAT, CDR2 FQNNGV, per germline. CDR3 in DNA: TGTGCCAGCAGCTTAGGGGCTGAGGGGTTGAGGGATGAGCAGTTCTTC. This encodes CASSLGAEGLRDEQFF.

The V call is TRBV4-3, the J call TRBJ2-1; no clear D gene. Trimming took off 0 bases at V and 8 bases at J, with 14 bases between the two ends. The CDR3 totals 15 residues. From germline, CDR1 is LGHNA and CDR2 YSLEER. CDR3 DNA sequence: TGCGCCAGCAGCCAAGAGGAAGCCAGTTACTATGAGCAGTTCTTC. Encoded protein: CASSQEEASYYEQFF.

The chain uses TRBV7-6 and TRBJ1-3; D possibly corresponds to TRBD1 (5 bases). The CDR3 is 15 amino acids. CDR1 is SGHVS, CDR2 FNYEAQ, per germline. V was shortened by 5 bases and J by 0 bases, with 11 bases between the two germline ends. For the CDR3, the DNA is TGTGCCAGCAGCACCAGCGACAGCTCTGGAAACACCATATATTTT. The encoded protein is CASSTSDSSGNTIYF.

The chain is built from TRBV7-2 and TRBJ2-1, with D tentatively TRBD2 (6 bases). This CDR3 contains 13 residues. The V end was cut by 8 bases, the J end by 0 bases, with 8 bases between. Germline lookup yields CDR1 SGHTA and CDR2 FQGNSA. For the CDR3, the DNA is TGTGCCAGCCATAGCGGCTCCTACAATGAGCAGTTCTTC. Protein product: CASHSGSYNEQFF.

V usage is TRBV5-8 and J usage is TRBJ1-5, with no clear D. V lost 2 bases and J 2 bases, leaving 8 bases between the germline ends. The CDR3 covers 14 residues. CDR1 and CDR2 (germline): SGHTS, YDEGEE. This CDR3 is CASSFQAGNQPQHF. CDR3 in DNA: TGTGCCAGCAGCTTTCAAGCGGGCAATCAGCCCCAGCATTTT.

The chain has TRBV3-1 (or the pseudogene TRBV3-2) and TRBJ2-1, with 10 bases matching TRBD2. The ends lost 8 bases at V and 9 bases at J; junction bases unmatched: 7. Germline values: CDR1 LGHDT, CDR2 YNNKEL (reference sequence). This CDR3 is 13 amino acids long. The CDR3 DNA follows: TGTGCCAGCTCTAGCGGGAGTTACGGTGAGCAGTTCTTC. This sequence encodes CASSSGSYGEQFF.

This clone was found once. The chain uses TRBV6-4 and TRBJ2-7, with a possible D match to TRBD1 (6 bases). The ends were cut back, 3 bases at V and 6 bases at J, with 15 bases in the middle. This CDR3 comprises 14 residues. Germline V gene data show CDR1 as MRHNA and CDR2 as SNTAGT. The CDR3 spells CASSEIQGSGEQYF. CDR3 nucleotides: TGTGCCAGCAGTGAAATACAGGGTAGTGGCGAGCAGTACTTC.

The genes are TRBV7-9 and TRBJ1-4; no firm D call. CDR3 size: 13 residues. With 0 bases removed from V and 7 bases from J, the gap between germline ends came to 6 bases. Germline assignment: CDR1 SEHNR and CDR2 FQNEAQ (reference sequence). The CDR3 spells CASSLAGSEKLFF. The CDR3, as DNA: TGTGCCAGCAGCTTAGCCGGGTCTGAAAAACTGTTTTTT.

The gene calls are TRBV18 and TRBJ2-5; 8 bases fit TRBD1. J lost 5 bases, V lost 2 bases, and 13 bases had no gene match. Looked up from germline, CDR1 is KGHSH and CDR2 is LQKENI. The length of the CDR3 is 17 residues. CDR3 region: CASSPLPFSGGEETQYF. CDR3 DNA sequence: TGTGCCAGCTCACCATTGCCTTTTTCAGGGGGCGAGGAGACCCAGTACTTC.

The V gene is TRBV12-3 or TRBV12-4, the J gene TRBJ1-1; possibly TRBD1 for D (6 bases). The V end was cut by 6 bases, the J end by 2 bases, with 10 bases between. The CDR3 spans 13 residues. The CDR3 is CASSQGGNTEAFF. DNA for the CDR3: TGTGCCAGCAGCCAAGGGGGAAACACTGAAGCTTTCTTT.

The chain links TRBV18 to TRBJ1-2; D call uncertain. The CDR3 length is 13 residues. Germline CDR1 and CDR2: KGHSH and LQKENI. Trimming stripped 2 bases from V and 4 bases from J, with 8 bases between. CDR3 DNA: TGTGCCAGCTCACCAGACGGCACCTATGGCTACACCTTC. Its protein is CASSPDGTYGYTF.

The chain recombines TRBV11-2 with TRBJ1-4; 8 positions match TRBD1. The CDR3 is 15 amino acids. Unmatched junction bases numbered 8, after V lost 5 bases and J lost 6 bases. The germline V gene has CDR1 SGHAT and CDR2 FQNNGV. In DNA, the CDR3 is TGTGCCAGCAGCCGACGAGTGACAGGGGATGAAAAACTGTTTTTT. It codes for CASSRRVTGDEKLFF.

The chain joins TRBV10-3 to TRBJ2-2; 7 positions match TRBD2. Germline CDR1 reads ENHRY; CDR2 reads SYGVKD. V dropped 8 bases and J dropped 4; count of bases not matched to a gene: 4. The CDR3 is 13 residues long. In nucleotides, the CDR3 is TGTGCCATCCCCGGGGGGACCACCGGGGAGCTGTTTTTT. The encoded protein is CAIPGGTTGELFF.

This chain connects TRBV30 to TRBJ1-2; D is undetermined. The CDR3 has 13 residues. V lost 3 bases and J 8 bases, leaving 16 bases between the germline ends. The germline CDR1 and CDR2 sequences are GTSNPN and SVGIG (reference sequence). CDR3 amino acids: CAWSGVGSRGYTF. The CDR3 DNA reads TGTGCCTGGAGCGGAGTGGGGTCCCGCGGCTACACCTTC. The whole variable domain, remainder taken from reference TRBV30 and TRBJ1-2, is SQTIHQWPATLVQPVGSPLSLECTVEGTSNPNLYWYRQAAGRGLQLLFYSVGIGQISSEVPQNLSASRPQDRQFILSSKKLLLSDSGFYLCAWSGVGSRGYTFGSGTRLTVV.

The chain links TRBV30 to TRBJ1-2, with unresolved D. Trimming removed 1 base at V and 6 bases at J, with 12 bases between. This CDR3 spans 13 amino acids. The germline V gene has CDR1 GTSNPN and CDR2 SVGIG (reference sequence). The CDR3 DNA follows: TGTGCCTGGAGTGGCGGGGAAGGAAATGGCTACACCTTC. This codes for CAWSGGEGNGYTF.

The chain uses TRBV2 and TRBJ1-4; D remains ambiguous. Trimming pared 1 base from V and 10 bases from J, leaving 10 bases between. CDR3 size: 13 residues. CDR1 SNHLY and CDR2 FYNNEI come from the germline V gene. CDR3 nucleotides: TGTGCCAGCAGTGAAGGAGGAGCAAGAAAACTGTTTTTT. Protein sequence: CASSEGGARKLFF.

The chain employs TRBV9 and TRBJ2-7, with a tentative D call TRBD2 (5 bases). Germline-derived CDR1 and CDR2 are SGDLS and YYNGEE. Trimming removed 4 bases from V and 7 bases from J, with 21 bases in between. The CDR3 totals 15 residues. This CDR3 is CASSPPRGKRGEQYF. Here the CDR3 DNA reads TGTGCCAGCAGCCCTCCTCGGGGAAAACGGGGAGAGCAGTACTTC. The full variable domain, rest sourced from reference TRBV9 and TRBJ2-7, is DSGVTQTPKHLITATGQRVTLRCSPRSGDLSVYWYQQSLDQGLQFLIQYYNGEERAKGNILERFSAQQFPDLHSELNLSSLELGDSALYFCASSPPRGKRGEQYFGPGTRLTVT.

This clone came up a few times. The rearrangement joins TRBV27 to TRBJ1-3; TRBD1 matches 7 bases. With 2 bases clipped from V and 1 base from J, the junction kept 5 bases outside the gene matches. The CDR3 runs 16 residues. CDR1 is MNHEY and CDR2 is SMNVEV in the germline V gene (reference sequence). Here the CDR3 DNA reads TGTGCCAGCAGTTTAAGACAGGGAGGTTCTGGAAACACCATATATTTT. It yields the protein CASSLRQGGSGNTIYF.

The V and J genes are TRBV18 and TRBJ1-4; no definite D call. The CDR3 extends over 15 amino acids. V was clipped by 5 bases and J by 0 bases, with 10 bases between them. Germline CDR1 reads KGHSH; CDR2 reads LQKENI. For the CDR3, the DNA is TGTGCCAGCTCAATTAGGGTTGCAACTAATGAAAAACTGTTTTTT. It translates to CASSIRVATNEKLFF.

CDR3 DNA sequence: TGCGCCAGCAGCTATCTACTAGAGGGTACAGATACGCAGTATTTT. It is translated as CASSYLLEGTDTQYF. The chain employs TRBV4-3 and TRBJ2-3; possible D gene TRBD2, 5 bases. V shed 5 bases and J shed 3 bases, with 15 bases lying between them. The CDR3 is 15 amino acids. Germline loops: CDR1 LGHNA, CDR2 YSLEER.

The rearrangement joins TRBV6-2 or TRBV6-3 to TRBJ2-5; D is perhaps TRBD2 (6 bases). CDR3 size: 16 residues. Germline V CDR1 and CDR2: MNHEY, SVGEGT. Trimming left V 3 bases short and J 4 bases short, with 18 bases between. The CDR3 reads CASSYIVGGNRETQYF. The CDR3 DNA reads TGTGCCAGCAGTTATATAGTGGGCGGGAACCGAGAGACCCAGTACTTC.